What follows is one TCR beta chain and its context. These data are taken from a study of cytomegalovirus exposure and HLA in healthy donors. 60 Vbeta and 13 Jbeta primers were used in PCR. Repertoires were generated with immunoSEQ multiplex PCR, while TCRdb's copy carries only in-frame clones and drops some. The data contain about 120,000 clones, 15% of them singletons. The V end was cut by 2 bases, the J end by 6 bases, with 7 bases between. Germline V gives CDR1 SGHTA, CDR2 FQGTGA. CDR3 size: 13 residues. The J gene is TRBJ2-2, the V gene TRBV7-3, with unresolved D. The sequenced sample consisted of PBMCs. The sequence derives from a woman between 18 and 29 years old in good health and CMV-seronegative. CDR3 sequence: CASSLQDPGELFF. The CDR3 DNA reads TGTGCCAGCAGCTTACAGGATCCCGGGGAGCTGTTTTTT.